Listed below are T cell receptor beta chains from one sample, sequenced in a study of T cell repertoires in cytomegalovirus infection. Via MiXCR, TCRdb re-called the reads, giving one row per CDR3 protein. Of over 300,000 distinct CDR3 sequences listed, 17% are singletons. The sequenced sample consisted of PBMCs. These receptor sequences come from a human donor in good health (CMV status not recorded). Some clones in this sample may be carry-over from other donors' samples. Each CDR3 is given with its conserved first and last residue. A D gene is named only where the DNA matches it firmly. The size entry is marked missing in some rows and otherwise reads once, few, many or a size class.

D gene | clone size | J gene | V gene | CDR3 protein | CDR3 DNA
NA | NA | TRBJ1-1 | TRBV19 | CASSIWGQGDTEAFF | TGTGCCAGTAGTATCTGGGGGCAAGGCGACACTGAAGCTTTCTTT
NA | NA | TRBJ2-5 | TRBV6-5 | CASSRDIRGQETQYF | TGTGCCAGCAGTCGGGACATCCGGGGGCAAGAGACCCAGTACTTC
TRBD1 | NA | TRBJ2-7 | TRBV9 | CASSYGQEPTYEQYF | TGTGCCAGCAGCTACGGACAGGAGCCCACCTACGAGCAGTACTTC
TRBD1 | many | TRBJ1-1 | TRBV7-9 | CASSLAGQGAAEAFF | TGTGCCAGCAGCTTAGCGGGGCAGGGGGCCGCTGAAGCTTTCTTT
TRBD2 | NA | TRBJ2-5 | TRBV20-1 | CSARDRTGGQETQYF | TGCAGTGCTAGAGATCGAACGGGGGGCCAAGAGACCCAGTACTTC
TRBD1 | NA | TRBJ1-1 | TRBV7-9 | CASSLGDNRGNTEAFF | TGTGCCAGCAGCTTAGGAGACAACAGGGGGAACACTGAAGCTTTCTTT
NA | NA | TRBJ1-1 | TRBV10-3 | CAISEFSAHNTEAFF | TGTGCCATCAGTGAGTTCTCGGCACACAACACTGAAGCTTTCTTT
NA | many | TRBJ1-1 | TRBV11-2 | CASSLFLSLDTEAFF | TGTGCCAGCAGCTTATTTCTCAGCCTAGACACTGAAGCTTTCTTT
NA | many | TRBJ1-5 | TRBV7-2 | CASSPRAGDRQPQHF | TGTGCCAGCAGTCCAAGGGCAGGGGATCGGCAGCCCCAGCATTTT
TRBD1 | NA | TRBJ2-7 | TRBV29-1 | CSVDGVGTAYEQYF | TGCAGCGTTGATGGTGTAGGGACAGCCTACGAGCAGTACTTC
NA | NA | TRBJ1-1 | TRBV10-3 | CAISAVPNGNTEAFF | TGTGCCATCAGTGCCGTCCCAAATGGGAACACTGAAGCTTTCTTT
TRBD1 | NA | TRBJ2-7 | TRBV24-1 | CATSDPRQGGSYEQYF | TGTGCCACCAGTGATCCGCGACAGGGGGGCTCCTACGAGCAGTACTTC
NA | few | TRBJ2-1 | TRBV18 | CASSSPRREQFF | TGTGCCAGCTCATCCCCTCGACGTGAGCAGTTCTTC
NA | few | TRBJ1-1 | TRBV19 | CASRSPMEGAFF | TGTGCCAGTAGGAGCCCGATGGAGGGAGCTTTCTTT
TRBD2 | many | TRBJ2-7 | TRBV12-3/TRBV12-4 | CATRSRGGARQYF | TGTGCCACCCGCTCGCGCGGGGGGGCGCGGCAGTACTTC
NA | NA | TRBJ1-4 | TRBV28 | CASIGSPYAEKLFF | TGTGCCAGCATCGGATCCCCCTACGCTGAAAAACTGTTTTTT
TRBD1 | many | TRBJ2-1 | TRBV12-3/TRBV12-4 | CASSLMDRGDEQFF | TGTGCCAGCAGTTTAATGGACAGGGGGGATGAGCAGTTCTTC
NA | NA | TRBJ2-3 | TRBV20-1 | CSARKKGRNTQYF | TGCAGTGCTAGAAAGAAGGGACGGAATACGCAGTATTTT
NA | once | TRBJ1-1 | TRBV4-2 | CASTRPGNTVNTEAFF | TGTGCCAGCACGCGTCCCGGTAATACAGTGAACACTGAAGCTTTCTTT
TRBD1 | many | TRBJ2-7 | TRBV6-2/TRBV6-3 | CASRPSGTGNYEQYF | TGTGCCAGCAGACCCTCCGGGACAGGGAACTACGAGCAGTACTTC
NA | NA | TRBJ1-2 | TRBV18 | CASSPPIGTEANYGYTF | TGTGCCAGCTCACCACCAATCGGCACAGAAGCTAACTATGGCTACACCTTC
NA | many | TRBJ2-7 | TRBV11-2 | CASSNNQMGEGFPYEQYF | TGTGCCAGCAGCAACAACCAGATGGGCGAAGGATTTCCCTACGAGCAGTACTTC
TRBD1 | many | TRBJ2-3 | TRBV12-3/TRBV12-4 | CASSSDRGVDTQYF | TGTGCCAGCAGCTCGGACAGGGGAGTGGATACGCAGTATTTT
NA | many | TRBJ1-1 | TRBV6-2/TRBV6-3 | CASGVRGSNTEAFF | TGTGCCAGCGGTGTGAGAGGGTCGAACACTGAAGCTTTCTTT
NA | NA | TRBJ1-5 | TRBV6-6 | CASSYSGTSGQPQHF | TGTGCCAGCAGTTACTCGGGCACCTCTGGGCAGCCCCAGCATTTT
TRBD2 | many | TRBJ2-1 | TRBV7-2 | CASKPTSGGPVLF | TGTGCCAGCAAACCGACTAGCGGGGGGCCGGTACTCTTC
NA | many | TRBJ1-6 | TRBV12-3/TRBV12-4 | CASRPGDYNSPLHF | TGTGCCAGCAGGCCAGGGGACTATAATTCACCCCTCCACTTT
TRBD1 | once | TRBJ1-1 | TRBV27 | CASSLRTGEAFF | TGTGCCAGCAGTTTGCGGACAGGAGAAGCTTTCTTT
TRBD1 | many | TRBJ1-2 | TRBV20-1 | CSATSGTGAGYTF | TGCAGTGCGACAAGCGGGACAGGGGCCGGCTACACCTTC
NA | many | TRBJ1-1 | TRBV7-9 | CASSPGVRRPTEAFF | TGTGCCAGCAGCCCCGGGGTTCGGAGGCCCACTGAAGCTTTCTTT
NA | many | TRBJ2-5 | TRBV5-1 | CASSYSPGAPETQYF | TGCGCCAGCAGCTATTCCCCGGGGGCTCCAGAGACCCAGTACTTC
NA | many | TRBJ2-6 | TRBV6-1 | CASSEPYGAGANVLTF | TGTGCCAGCAGTGAACCGTACGGGGCTGGGGCCAACGTCCTGACTTTC
NA | few | TRBJ2-6 | TRBV20-1 | CSARDPIRRSGANVLTF | TGCAGTGCTAGAGATCCCATACGGAGGTCTGGGGCCAACGTCCTGACTTTC
TRBD1 | NA | TRBJ2-3 | TRBV6-1 | CASNFRWTGGLDTQYF | TGTGCCAGCAATTTTAGATGGACAGGGGGCCTAGATACGCAGTATTTT
NA | many | TRBJ2-7 | TRBV7-7 | CASSLGGEGSEQYF | TGTGCTAGCAGCTTAGGGGGGGAGGGGAGCGAGCAGTACTTC
NA | few | TRBJ2-3 | TRBV11-2 | CASSSRTTTPTDTQYF | TGTGCCAGCAGCTCTCGGACGACAACCCCCACAGATACGCAGTATTTT
TRBD2 | NA | TRBJ2-1 | TRBV20-1 | CSANFLAGGYNEQFF | TGCAGTGCCAACTTTTTAGCGGGGGGATACAATGAGCAGTTCTTC
NA | NA | TRBJ2-1 | TRBV2 | CASSATEYNEQFF | TGTGCCAGCAGTGCGACAGAATACAATGAGCAGTTCTTC
NA | NA | TRBJ1-1 | TRBV10-3 | CAIRGPGENTEAFF | TGTGCCATCAGGGGGCCCGGGGAGAACACTGAAGCTTTCTTT
NA | many | TRBJ1-2 | TRBV28 | CASSGPFAYTF | TGTGCCAGCAGTGGACCGTTTGCCTACACCTTC
NA | NA | TRBJ2-7 | TRBV27 | CASNPIGGHEQYF | TGTGCCAGCAATCCTATCGGGGGCCACGAGCAGTACTTC
NA | NA | TRBJ1-5 | TRBV10-3 | CAISDVNQDQPQHF | TGTGCCATCAGTGATGTCAACCAAGATCAGCCCCAGCATTTT
NA | many | TRBJ1-3 | TRBV12-3/TRBV12-4 | CASTGSNTIYF | TGTGCCAGCACGGGGTCTAACACCATATATTTT
NA | NA | TRBJ1-5 | TRBV19 | CASTPRGDQPQHF | TGTGCCAGTACCCCAAGGGGGGATCAGCCCCAGCATTTT